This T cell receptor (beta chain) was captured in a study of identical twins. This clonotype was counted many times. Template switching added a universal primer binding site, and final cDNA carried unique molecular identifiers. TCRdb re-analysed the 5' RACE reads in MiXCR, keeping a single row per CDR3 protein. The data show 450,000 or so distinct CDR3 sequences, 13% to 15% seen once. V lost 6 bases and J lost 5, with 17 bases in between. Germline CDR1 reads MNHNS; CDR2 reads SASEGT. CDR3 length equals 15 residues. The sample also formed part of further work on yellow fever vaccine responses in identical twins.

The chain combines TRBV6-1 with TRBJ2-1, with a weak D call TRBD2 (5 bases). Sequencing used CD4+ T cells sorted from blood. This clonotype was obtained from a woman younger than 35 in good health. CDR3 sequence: CASSRTRTGNNEQFF. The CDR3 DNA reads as TGTGCCAGCAGCCGGACCAGGACTGGCAACAATGAGCAGTTCTTC.